This TCR beta chain was captured in a study of T cells expressing NK-cell markers. In germline, CDR1 is SGHRS, CDR2 YFSETQ. The CDR3 has 16 residues. Following a re-call of the 5' RACE reads, TCRdb has one entry per CDR3 protein and lacks DNA. Here the sample table reports approximately 170,000 distinct CDR3 sequences. Input material: blood T cells: a sorted CD56 or NKG2C T cell subset, CD4+ or CD8+ T cells, or bulk PBMC T cells (not recorded which). The clonotype comes from a man aged 18-75 years in good health. The chain recombines TRBV5-1 with TRBJ2-3; without DNA, the TCRdb call of TRBD2 cannot be checked. CDR3 region: CASSLAVGQNTDTQYF.